These 8 T cell receptor beta chains were all obtained from the same sample, sequenced in a study of T cell repertoires in cytomegalovirus infection (dated by TCRdb to between 2017 and 2020). In the paper's terms, the treatment or condition label means: in vitro stimulation with specific CMV peptide epitopes to enrich CMV-specific T cells. The instrument was an Illumina HiSeq 1500. TCRdb passed the public sequencing reads through fastp at Q25 and MiXCR, retaining productive beta sequences. Every entry covers one CDR3 protein and lists the most common genes and DNA from its rows. For this sample there are approximately 340,000 distinct CDR3 sequences; roughly 29% appear just once. Of the sample, over 15% is held by the ten largest clones. No antigens are known for them. The sample in question was cultured PBMCs, obtained from culture after CMV antigen stimulation. These receptors were obtained from a human donor in good health (CMV status not recorded). Some clones in this sample may be carry-over from other donors' samples.

This clonotype was seen ten or more times. The chain recombines TRBV7-3 with TRBJ1-1; possibly TRBD1 for D (6 bases). The germline V and J ends were trimmed by 5 bases and 4 bases, with 11 bases remaining between them. The germline CDR1 and CDR2 sequences are SGHTA and FQGTGA. The CDR3 runs 13 residues. CDR3 residues: CASSTQGGTEAFF. For the CDR3, the DNA is TGTGCCAGCAGCACACAAGGGGGCACTGAAGCTTTCTTT. The full variable domain, rest sourced from reference TRBV7-3 and TRBJ1-1, is GAGVSQTPSNKVTEKGKYVELRCDPISGHTALYWYRQSLGQGPEFLIYFQGTGAADDSGLPNDRFFAVRPEGSVSTLKIQRTERGDSAVYLCASSTQGGTEAFFGQGTRLTVV.

The V and J genes are TRBV29-1 and TRBJ1-1; no clear D. V shed 6 bases and J shed 1 base, with 9 bases lying between them. There are 12 residues in the CDR3. The germline V gene encodes CDR1 SQVTM and CDR2 ANQGSEA. DNA for the CDR3: TGCAGCGTACGACCGCAGAACACTGAAGCTTTCTTT. It is translated as CSVRPQNTEAFF.

This rearrangement joins TRBV6-8 to TRBJ1-4, with D hard to call. The germline V gene encodes CDR1 MNHGY and CDR2 SAAAGT. The CDR3 runs 13 residues. Trimming removed 6 bases at V and 8 bases at J, with 13 bases between. CDR3 DNA: TGTGCCAGCAGCAGGAATGGAGGGGAAAAACTGTTTTTT. Amino acids: CASSRNGGEKLFF.

This clonotype was recorded many times. The chain carries TRBV28 and TRBJ1-4; no clear D gene. Germline CDR1 MDHEN, CDR2 SYDVKM. V lost 4 bases and J lost 0, with 15 bases in between. This CDR3 is built from 17 residues. The CDR3 DNA reads TGTGCCAGCAGTTCTCCAGACGGAACTGCAACTAATGAAAAACTGTTTTTT. Protein product: CASSSPDGTATNEKLFF.

The V call is TRBV7-2, the J call TRBJ2-3; unclear D gene. This CDR3 has 15 residues. V was cut by 5 bases and J by 2 bases, with 14 bases left in between. Per germline, CDR1 SGHTA and CDR2 FQGNSA. As DNA, the CDR3 is TGTGCCAGCAGCCCAGTAGGCCAGGCCACAGATACGCAGTATTTT. This translates into CASSPVGQATDTQYF. Full variable domain (remainder filled in from reference TRBV7-2 and TRBJ2-3): GAGVSQSPSNKVTEKGKDVELRCDPISGHTALYWYRQSLGQGLEFLIYFQGNSAPDKSGLPSDRFSAERTGGSVSTLTIQRTQQEDSAVYLCASSPVGQATDTQYFGPGTRLTVL.

The chain combines TRBV19 with TRBJ1-2; D is unresolved. Per the germline V gene, CDR1 is LNHDA and CDR2 is SQIVND (reference sequence). The germline V and J ends were trimmed by 4 bases and 4 bases, with 10 bases remaining between them. CDR3 length: 13 amino acids. CDR3 protein: CASSTYSSYGYTF. The CDR3 nucleotides read TGTGCCAGTAGTACCTATTCTAGCTATGGCTACACCTTC.

V is TRBV7-2 and J is TRBJ2-3; D call uncertain. Trimming took 5 bases from V and 1 from J, leaving 13 bases between them. The CDR3 runs 15 residues. Germline CDR1 and CDR2: SGHTA and FQGNSA. In DNA, the CDR3 is TGTGCCAGCAGCCCCGGTAGAGCTGGCACAGATACGCAGTATTTT. It codes for CASSPGRAGTDTQYF.

The chain is built from TRBV29-1 and TRBJ2-7; 8 bases agree with TRBD1. The CDR3 extends over 13 amino acids. The V gene's germline CDR1 is SQVTM and CDR2 ANQGSEA. After removal of 3 bases from V and 6 bases from J, the junction contained 7 bases not matched to a gene. The CDR3 coding sequence is TGCAGCGTTGATTCGGACAGGGTTGGCGAGCAGTACTTC. It codes for CSVDSDRVGEQYF.